This paragraph reports one TCR beta chain. Its antigen remains unknown. The data originate from a study of OX40 agonist ivuxolimab in advanced cancers. Regarding the study as a whole: In CD8+ T cells, expanded clones were on average more numerous than in CD4+.

With V trimmed by 4 bases and J by 1 base, 3 bases remained unmatched. The germline gives CDR1 SGHAT, CDR2 FQNNGV. CDR3 length: 14 amino acids. Assay: immunoSEQ multiplex PCR; the TCRdb copy retains only in-frame clones and omits some. The sample records 100,000 to 140,000 clones, 75% to 95% being singletons. The material was CD4+ or CD8+ T cells sorted from blood, obtained in a trial of the OX40 agonist ivuxolimab. The chain combines TRBV11-2 with TRBJ2-7, with 8 bases that match TRBD1. The receptor comes from an adult with an advanced solid tumor such as melanoma, head and neck, liver or kidney cancer. The CDR3 nucleotides read TGTGCCAGCAGCTCCCGGACAGGGTCCTACGAGCAGTACTTC. Amino acids: CASSSRTGSYEQYF.